The 25 T cell receptor beta chains below were found in one sample sequenced in a study of shared clonotypes between healthy human individuals. The protocol was immunoSEQ multiplex PCR, while the TCRdb copy is restricted to in-frame clones and leaves out a portion. The sample comprises more than 2,000,000 clones, over 90% of which are singletons, and approximately 0.4% rests with the top ten. Sequencing was done on a sample of naive CD4+ T cells from PBMCs. Subset given: CD45RA+ positively selected. The receptors stem from a man aged 18-30 years in good health. Some clones in this sample may be carry-over from other donors' samples.

As for this clone: Different DNA sequences within this sample yield the same CDR3. The chain uses TRBV20-1 and TRBJ2-3; 7 nucleotides agree with TRBD1. The germline CDR1 and CDR2 sequences are DFQATT and SNEGSKA (reference sequence). The CDR3 is 11 amino acids. V lost 6 bases, J lost 5 bases, and 2 bases stayed unmatched. The CDR3 region has the DNA TGCAGTGCCCGACAGGGAGATACGCAGTATTTT. The encoded protein is CSARQGDTQYF.

Concerning this clone itself: The sample contains more than one DNA sequence encoding this CDR3. V gene TRBV5-1 combines with J gene TRBJ2-5; D is uncertain. The CDR3 loop spans 14 amino acids. With 2 bases removed from V and 5 bases from J, the gap between germline ends came to 13 bases. Germline values: CDR1 SGHRS, CDR2 YFSETQ. CDR3: CASSLGTGLETQYF. The CDR3 nucleotides read TGCGCCAGCAGCTTAGGTACCGGGTTGGAGACCCAGTACTTC.

The J gene is TRBJ1-2, the V gene TRBV28, with 7 bases that match TRBD1. The CDR3 has 13 residues. V dropped 5 bases and J dropped 5; count of bases not matched to a gene: 5. In germline, CDR1 is MDHEN, CDR2 SYDVKM. The CDR3 here is CASSLFRGYGYTF. The CDR3 nucleotides are TGTGCCAGCAGTCTCTTCAGGGGGTATGGCTACACCTTC.

The chain joins TRBV7-9 to TRBJ2-7; 13 bases are a match to TRBD2. Losses at the gene ends were 5 bases for V and 3 bases for J; bases not matched to a gene: 4. This CDR3 region has 15 residues. Germline values: CDR1 SEHNR, CDR2 FQNEAQ (reference sequence). The CDR3 region has the DNA TGTGCCAGCAGCAGAACTAGCGGGAGGGGCTACGAGCAGTACTTC. The encoded protein is CASSRTSGRGYEQYF.

V gene TRBV10-2 combines with J gene TRBJ1-1; the D is unclear. CDR1 WSHSY and CDR2 SAAADI come from the germline V gene. V lost 0 bases and J lost 4, with 3 bases in between. This CDR3 region has 12 residues. The CDR3 sequence is CASSESVTEAFF. The CDR3 DNA follows: TGCGCCAGCAGTGAGTCTGTCACTGAAGCTTTCTTT.

The V gene is TRBV6-1, the J gene TRBJ1-1, with no clear D. Germline V gene data show CDR1 as MNHNS and CDR2 as SASEGT. The V and J ends lost 6 bases and 4 bases respectively, with 15 bases between them. The CDR3 extends over 14 amino acids. CDR3: CASRTGGWGTEAFF. Here the CDR3 DNA reads TGTGCCAGCAGGACGGGAGGGTGGGGCACTGAAGCTTTCTTT.

As for this clone: This specimen includes other DNA sequences encoding the same CDR3. V is TRBV2 and J is TRBJ1-2; D possibly corresponds to TRBD1 (6 bases). V was trimmed by 6 bases and J by 5 bases, leaving 10 bases between them. The CDR3 is 12 residues long. Germline values: CDR1 SNHLY, CDR2 FYNNEI. This CDR3 is CASREDSYGYTF. CDR3 nucleotide sequence: TGTGCCAGCAGGGAGGACAGTTATGGCTACACCTTC.

The chain has TRBV4-2 and TRBJ2-7; 8 bases line up with TRBD2. The CDR3 has 15 amino acids. The germline V gene encodes CDR1 LGHNA and CDR2 YNFKEQ. Trimming removed 4 bases from V and 4 bases from J; junction bases left unmatched: 9. CDR3 sequence (DNA): TGTGCCAGCAGCCCAAGGGCGGGAGGTGTGTACGAGCAGTACTTC. As protein: CASSPRAGGVYEQYF.

The chain recombines TRBV6-4 with TRBJ1-2; no reliable D call. This CDR3 is built from 13 residues. Germline CDR1 is MRHNA and CDR2 is SNTAGT. The V end was cut by 4 bases, the J end by 2 bases, with 8 bases between. The CDR3 sequence: CASSAGLNYGYTF. CDR3 DNA sequence: TGTGCCAGCAGTGCCGGGCTGAACTATGGCTACACCTTC.

The J gene is TRBJ2-2, the V gene TRBV7-2; the D gene is possibly TRBD2 (6 bases). This CDR3 is built from 15 residues. V lost 1 base to trimming and J lost 4 bases, with 10 bases between them. CDR1 and CDR2 from the germline V gene are SGHTA and FQGNSA. The CDR3 DNA reads TGTGCCAGCAGCTTAGATTCCGGGAGCACCGGGGAGCTGTTTTTT. Translated: CASSLDSGSTGELFF.

The V and J genes are TRBV13 and TRBJ2-5, with D hard to call. This CDR3 has 14 amino acids. V dropped 0 bases and J dropped 2 bases, with 7 bases sitting between them. Germline V gene lookup returns CDR1 PRHDT and CDR2 FYEKMQ (reference sequence). The CDR3 sequence is CASSLGPGQETQYF. The CDR3 region has the DNA TGTGCCAGCAGCTTAGGCCCCGGACAAGAGACCCAGTACTTC.

The rearrangement uses TRBV7-8 and TRBJ2-2; D gene unclear. The CDR3 covers 13 residues. From germline, CDR1 is SGHVS and CDR2 FQNEAQ. Trimming cost V 1 base and J 7 bases, with 7 bases left between them. As DNA, the CDR3 is TGTGCCAGCAGCTTAGTGTGGGGCGGGGAGCTGTTTTTT. It specifies CASSLVWGGELFF. The full variable domain, its missing parts supplied by reference TRBV7-8 and TRBJ2-2, is GAGVSQSPRYKVAKRGQDVALRCDPISGHVSLFWYQQALGQGPEFLTYFQNEAQLDKSGLPSDRFFAERPEGSVSTLKIQRTQQEDSAVYLCASSLVWGGELFFGEGSRLTVL.

J is TRBJ1-2 and V is TRBV6-4, with D hard to call. The CDR3 spans 15 residues. Germline V lookup: CDR1 MRHNA, CDR2 SNTAGT. V lost 3 bases and J 2 bases, leaving 13 bases between the germline ends. The CDR3 is CASSEIYGKNYGYTF. CDR3 in DNA: TGTGCCAGCAGTGAGATTTACGGAAAGAACTATGGCTACACCTTC.

The J gene is TRBJ2-1, the V gene TRBV18, with TRBD2 as a possible D gene (6 bases). Germline V gene data show CDR1 as KGHSH and CDR2 as LQKENI. CDR3 length: 16 residues. Trimming removed 3 bases at V and 4 bases at J, with 16 bases between. The CDR3 here is CASSPRRGAEYNEQFF. The DNA of the CDR3 is TGTGCCAGCTCACCTAGGAGGGGCGCGGAATACAATGAGCAGTTCTTC.

The count of this clone is one. This chain links TRBV14 with TRBJ2-2; 14 bases line up with TRBD2. The trim removed 8 bases at V and 3 bases at J, leaving 17 bases unmatched. The CDR3 is made up of 20 amino acids. Germline CDR1 is SGHDN and CDR2 is FVKESK. The CDR3 loop reads CASVLMSKGLAGADTGELFF. DNA for the CDR3: TGTGCCAGCGTCTTAATGTCCAAGGGACTAGCGGGAGCGGACACCGGGGAGCTGTTTTTT.

The J gene is TRBJ2-3, the V gene TRBV18; TRBD2 agrees at 8 bases. Trimming removed 5 bases from V and 2 bases from J; junction bases left unmatched: 6. The germline gives CDR1 KGHSH, CDR2 LQKENI. The CDR3 consists of 15 residues. The CDR3: CASSGTRGPTDTQYF. The CDR3 region has the DNA TGTGCCAGCTCAGGGACTAGGGGACCCACAGATACGCAGTATTTT.

This chain joins TRBV19 and TRBJ2-7, with 9 bases aligning to TRBD1. J lost 4 bases, V lost 6 bases, and 4 bases had no gene match. The CDR3 contains 13 residues. The germline V gene encodes CDR1 LNHDA and CDR2 SQIVND (reference sequence). CDR3 protein: CASSWGQGYEQYF. CDR3 nucleotides: TGTGCCAGTAGCTGGGGACAGGGTTACGAGCAGTACTTC.

J is TRBJ2-1 and V is TRBV28; weak D call: TRBD2 (6 bases). This CDR3 contains 15 residues. Germline assignment: CDR1 MDHEN and CDR2 SYDVKM. V lost 5 bases and J 5 bases, leaving 16 bases between the germline ends. The DNA of the CDR3 is TGTGCCAGCAGTAGGGGCGGGGCAGGGAACAATGAGCAGTTCTTC. Its translation: CASSRGGAGNNEQFF.

The table lists this clone with a count of one. The chain carries TRBV27 and TRBJ2-6, with 8 positions matching TRBD2. The CDR3 totals 17 residues. CDR1 is MNHEY, CDR2 SMNVEV, per germline (reference sequence). Trimming cost V 5 bases and J 0 bases; bases outside gene matches: 6. The CDR3 spells CASSPREGPSGANVLTF. CDR3 nucleotides: TGTGCCAGCAGTCCTCGGGAGGGACCCTCTGGGGCCAACGTCCTGACTTTC.

The rearrangement links TRBV28 to TRBJ2-1, with TRBD1 identical over 11 bases. From germline, CDR1 is MDHEN and CDR2 SYDVKM. Unmatched junction bases numbered 7, after V lost 6 bases and J lost 6 bases. The CDR3 loop spans 15 amino acids. CDR3 bases: TGTGCCAGCAGCACTGTTGGGACAGGGGGCAATGAGCAGTTCTTC. It yields the protein CASSTVGTGGNEQFF.

The chain combines TRBV7-2 with TRBJ1-2; D not resolved. Germline V gene data show CDR1 as SGHTA and CDR2 as FQGNSA. The CDR3 is 18 residues long. V was cut by 4 bases and J by 4 bases, with 25 bases left in between. The CDR3 protein is CASSYPGRGAMRVYGYTF. In DNA, the CDR3 is TGTGCCAGCAGCTACCCGGGCCGAGGAGCTATGCGCGTCTATGGCTACACCTTC. The full variable domain, its missing parts supplied by reference TRBV7-2 and TRBJ1-2, is GAGVSQSPSNKVTEKGKDVELRCDPISGHTALYWYRQSLGQGLEFLIYFQGNSAPDKSGLPSDRFSAERTGGSVSTLTIQRTQQEDSAVYLCASSYPGRGAMRVYGYTFGSGTRLTVV.

This sequence joins TRBV5-1 and TRBJ2-3, with 7 bases lining up with TRBD2. CDR3 size: 12 residues. Per the germline V gene, CDR1 is SGHRS and CDR2 is YFSETQ. V gave up 2 bases and J gave up 13 bases; unmatched junction bases: 7. CDR3 nucleotides: TGCGCCAGCAGCTTAAAAAGCGGGGTGGAGTATTTT. Translated, it gives CASSLKSGVEYF.

Written as DNA, the CDR3 is TGCGCCAGCAGCACGGGACAGGCTAATGAGCAGTTCTTC. Encoded protein: CASSTGQANEQFF. This chain uses TRBV5-1 with TRBJ2-1; 8 nucleotides agree with TRBD1. The V and J ends lost 4 bases and 7 bases, in that order; junction bases with no gene match: 4. The CDR3 is made up of 13 amino acids. Germline assignment: CDR1 SGHRS and CDR2 YFSETQ.

The chain carries TRBV7-9 and TRBJ1-3, with 8 bases matching TRBD1. CDR3 length: 16 amino acids. V dropped 4 bases and J dropped 0; count of bases not matched to a gene: 5. From germline, CDR1 is SEHNR and CDR2 FQNEAQ (reference sequence). CDR3 residues: CASSSGQASSGNTIYF. The CDR3 DNA reads as TGTGCCAGCAGCTCGGGACAGGCGAGCTCTGGAAACACCATATATTTT. Full variable domain (missing parts from reference TRBV7-9 and TRBJ1-3): DTGVSQNPRHKITKRGQNVTFRCDPISEHNRLYWYRQTLGQGPEFLTYFQNEAQLEKSRLLSDRFSAERPKGSFSTLEIQRTEQGDSAMYLCASSSGQASSGNTIYFGEGSWLTVV.

The V gene is TRBV15, the J gene TRBJ2-5; 12 bases are a match to TRBD2. Unmatched junction bases numbered 6, after V lost 5 bases and J lost 5 bases. Germline V gene lookup returns CDR1 LNHNV and CDR2 YYDKDF (reference sequence). This CDR3 is 15 amino acids long. The CDR3, as DNA: TGTGCCACCAGCCTAGCGGGAGGGGTCCGGGAGACCCAGTACTTC. Its translation: CATSLAGGVRETQYF.